This T cell receptor beta chain was recovered during a study of OX40 agonist ivuxolimab in advanced cancers. For the study at large: The patients received ivuxolimab by intravenous route every 2 weeks at 0.01 to 10 mg/kg.

The study's findings and limits: In general, CD8+ T cells held more expanded clones than CD4+ did, on average.

The CDR3 length is 16 residues. Germline assignment: CDR1 SGHVS and CDR2 FNYEAQ. J lost 9 bases, V lost 5 bases, and 10 bases had no gene match. Only in-frame clones appear in the TCRdb table, and some are missing; sequencing was by immunoSEQ multiplex PCR. Of 65,000 to 75,000 clones in the sample, around four fifths were seen once. As to this clone: Its specificity is not known.

The source was CD4+ or CD8+ T cells sorted from blood, collected in a trial of the OX40 agonist ivuxolimab. The rearrangement uses TRBV7-6 and TRBJ2-1; 13 positions agree with TRBD2. The receptor's source is an adult with an advanced solid tumor such as melanoma, head and neck, liver or kidney cancer. The CDR3 bases are TGTGCCAGCAGCCCTCGGACTAGCGGGAGTTTGGGTGAGCAGTTCTTC. This translates into CASSPRTSGSLGEQFF.